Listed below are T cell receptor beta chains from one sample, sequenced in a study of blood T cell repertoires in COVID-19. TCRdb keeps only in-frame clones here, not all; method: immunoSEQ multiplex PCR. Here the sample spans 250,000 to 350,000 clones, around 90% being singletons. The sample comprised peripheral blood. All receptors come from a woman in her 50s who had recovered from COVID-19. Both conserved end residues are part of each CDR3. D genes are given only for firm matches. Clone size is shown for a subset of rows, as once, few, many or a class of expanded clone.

CDR3nt: TGTGCCAGCAGCATGGACAGGCATTCCTACGAGCAGTACTTC; CDR3aa: CASSMDRHSYEQYF; len: 14; v_gene: TRBV11-2; abundance: once; j_gene: TRBJ2-7; d_gene: TRBD1
CDR3nt: TGTGCCAGCAGCGTAGTGGGGCGGATGAACACTGAAGCTTTCTTT; CDR3aa: CASSVVGRMNTEAFF; len: 15; v_gene: TRBV9; abundance: .; j_gene: TRBJ1-1; d_gene: .
CDR3nt: TGTGCCAGCAGTGTAGACAGGAAATCCGAGCAGTACTTC; CDR3aa: CASSVDRKSEQYF; len: 13; v_gene: TRBV10-3; abundance: once; j_gene: TRBJ2-7; d_gene: .
CDR3nt: TGTGCCAGCAGCTTGGATCAGGGGGCCTATGGCTACACCTTC; CDR3aa: CASSLDQGAYGYTF; len: 14; v_gene: TRBV5-6; abundance: .; j_gene: TRBJ1-2; d_gene: TRBD1
CDR3nt: TGTGCCAGCAGCTTTCGGCTAGCGGCCAACAATGAGCAGTTCTTC; CDR3aa: CASSFRLAANNEQFF; len: 15; v_gene: TRBV7-2; abundance: .; j_gene: TRBJ2-1; d_gene: TRBD2
CDR3nt: TGCAGCGTGATACCAGGCGGGAGGAACACTGAAGCTTTCTTT; CDR3aa: CSVIPGGRNTEAFF; len: 14; v_gene: TRBV29-1; abundance: .; j_gene: TRBJ1-1; d_gene: .
CDR3nt: TGTGCCAGCAGCCGGGGACAGGGGGATTCACCCCTCCACTTT; CDR3aa: CASSRGQGDSPLHF; len: 14; v_gene: TRBV3-1/TRBV3-2; abundance: .; j_gene: TRBJ1-6; d_gene: TRBD1
CDR3nt: TGTGCCAGCAAAACAGGGGAAGACTATGGCTACACCTTC; CDR3aa: CASKTGEDYGYTF; len: 13; v_gene: TRBV14; abundance: .; j_gene: TRBJ1-2; d_gene: TRBD1
CDR3nt: TGTGCCAGCAGTGAAGTGAGCTCCTATAATTCACCCCTCCACTTT; CDR3aa: CASSEVSSYNSPLHF; len: 15; v_gene: TRBV6-1; abundance: .; j_gene: TRBJ1-6; d_gene: .
CDR3nt: TGTGCCAGCAGTTTTATAGGACAGGGGGCGGGAAATGAGCAGTTCTTC; CDR3aa: CASSFIGQGAGNEQFF; len: 16; v_gene: TRBV28; abundance: once; j_gene: TRBJ2-1; d_gene: TRBD1
CDR3nt: TGTGCCAGCAGCCAGGTCCCAGCGGGGGCTACAGATACGCAGTATTTT; CDR3aa: CASSQVPAGATDTQYF; len: 16; v_gene: TRBV27; abundance: .; j_gene: TRBJ2-3; d_gene: TRBD2
CDR3nt: TGCGCCAGCTGGGACAGGGGCTTGAACACTGAAGCTTTCTTT; CDR3aa: CASWDRGLNTEAFF; len: 14; v_gene: TRBV5-1; abundance: .; j_gene: TRBJ1-1; d_gene: TRBD1
CDR3nt: TGTGCCAGCAGCTTTGGGACAGGGGGCATTTATGGCTACACCTTC; CDR3aa: CASSFGTGGIYGYTF; len: 15; v_gene: TRBV11-2; abundance: .; j_gene: TRBJ1-2; d_gene: TRBD1
CDR3nt: TGTGCCATCAGCCAACAGGGATTCTACGAGCAGTACTTC; CDR3aa: CAISQQGFYEQYF; len: 13; v_gene: TRBV10-3; abundance: .; j_gene: TRBJ2-7; d_gene: .
CDR3nt: TGTGCCTGGAGTGTAATAAGAGGTGACCTGAGCTCCTATAATTCACCCCTCCACTTT; CDR3aa: CAWSVIRGDLSSYNSPLHF; len: 19; v_gene: TRBV30; abundance: .; j_gene: TRBJ1-6; d_gene: .
CDR3nt: TGTGCCAGTAGACTGACAGGGGGCCACACTGAAGCTTTCTTT; CDR3aa: CASRLTGGHTEAFF; len: 14; v_gene: TRBV19; abundance: .; j_gene: TRBJ1-1; d_gene: TRBD1
CDR3nt: TGTGCCAGCAGTGTCCCTCGTCGAGGACAGCCCGGCTTATCCCCCTACGAGCAGTACTTC; CDR3aa: CASSVPRRGQPGLSPYEQYF; len: 20; v_gene: TRBV2; abundance: .; j_gene: TRBJ2-7; d_gene: .
CDR3nt: TGTGCCAGCAGCCAAGGGCTGCTAGCGGGAGCTTTGAACGAGCAGTACTTC; CDR3aa: CASSQGLLAGALNEQYF; len: 17; v_gene: TRBV14; abundance: .; j_gene: TRBJ2-7; d_gene: TRBD2
CDR3nt: TGTGCCAGCAGTCCCGACACCCAAGAGACCCAGTACTTC; CDR3aa: CASSPDTQETQYF; len: 13; v_gene: TRBV11-2; abundance: .; j_gene: TRBJ2-5; d_gene: .
CDR3nt: TGCGCCAGCAGCTTGGCAGGCAACACTGAAGCTTTCTTT; CDR3aa: CASSLAGNTEAFF; len: 13; v_gene: TRBV5-1; abundance: .; j_gene: TRBJ1-1; d_gene: .
CDR3nt: TGTGCCAGCAGCTTCAGTGGGGAGCTGTTTTTT; CDR3aa: CASSFSGELFF; len: 11; v_gene: TRBV5-5; abundance: .; j_gene: TRBJ2-2; d_gene: .
CDR3nt: TGCGCCAGCAGCCAGAGCTCCTATAATTCACCCCTCCACTTT; CDR3aa: CASSQSSYNSPLHF; len: 14; v_gene: TRBV4-3; abundance: .; j_gene: TRBJ1-6; d_gene: .
CDR3nt: TGTGCCAGCAGTCTCCGACAGGGACGAAGGGAGCAGTACTTC; CDR3aa: CASSLRQGRREQYF; len: 14; v_gene: TRBV28; abundance: .; j_gene: TRBJ2-7; d_gene: TRBD1
CDR3nt: TGTGCCAGCAGCGTCGGACTAGCGGGTAAAAGACCTAGCACAGATACGCAGTATTTT; CDR3aa: CASSVGLAGKRPSTDTQYF; len: 19; v_gene: TRBV9; abundance: .; j_gene: TRBJ2-3; d_gene: TRBD2
CDR3nt: TGTGCCAACCGGACAGGGGTGACCTACGAGCAGTACTTC; CDR3aa: CANRTGVTYEQYF; len: 13; v_gene: TRBV19; abundance: .; j_gene: TRBJ2-7; d_gene: TRBD1